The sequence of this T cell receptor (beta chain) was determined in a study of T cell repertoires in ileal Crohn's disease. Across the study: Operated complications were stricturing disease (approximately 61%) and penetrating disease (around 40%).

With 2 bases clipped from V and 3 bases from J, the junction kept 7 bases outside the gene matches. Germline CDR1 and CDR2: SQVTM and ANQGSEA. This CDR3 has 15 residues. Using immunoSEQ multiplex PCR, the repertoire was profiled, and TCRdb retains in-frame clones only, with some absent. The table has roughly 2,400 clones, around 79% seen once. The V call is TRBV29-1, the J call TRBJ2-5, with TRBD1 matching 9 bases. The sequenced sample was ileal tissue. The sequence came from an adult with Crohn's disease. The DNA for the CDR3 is TGCAGCGTTGAAAGTCTGGGACAGGGAAAAGAGACCCAGTACTTC. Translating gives CSVESLGQGKETQYF.